This T cell receptor (beta chain) stems from a study of T cell changes during pregnancy in multiple sclerosis. The protocol was immunoSEQ multiplex PCR, while the TCRdb copy is restricted to in-frame clones and leaves out a portion. This table holds about 80,000 clones, 90% to 95% found once. Germline V gene lookup returns CDR1 SGHRS and CDR2 YFSETQ. With 2 bases removed from V and 1 base from J, the gap between germline ends came to 12 bases. This CDR3 has 15 residues. The chain is built from TRBV5-1 and TRBJ2-5; D possibly corresponds to TRBD1 (5 bases). This clonotype was sampled from a female donor with multiple sclerosis, enrolled in a pregnancy study. The sequences come from CD4+ T cells from peripheral blood mononuclear cells, collected before pregnancy. CDR3 loop: CASSFGALPQETQYF. In DNA form, the CDR3 reads TGCGCCAGCAGCTTTGGGGCCCTGCCCCAAGAGACCCAGTACTTC.